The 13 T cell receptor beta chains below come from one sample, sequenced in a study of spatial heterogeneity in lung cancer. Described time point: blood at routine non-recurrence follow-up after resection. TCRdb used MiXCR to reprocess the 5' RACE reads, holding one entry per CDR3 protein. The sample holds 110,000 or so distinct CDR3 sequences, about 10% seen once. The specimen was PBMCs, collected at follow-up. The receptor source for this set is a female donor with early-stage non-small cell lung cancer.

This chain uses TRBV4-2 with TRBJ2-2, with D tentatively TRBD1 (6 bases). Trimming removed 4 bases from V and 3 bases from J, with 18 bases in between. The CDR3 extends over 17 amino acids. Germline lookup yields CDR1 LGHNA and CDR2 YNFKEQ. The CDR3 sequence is CASSPLGGQRDTGELFF. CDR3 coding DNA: TGTGCCAGCAGCCCTTTAGGGGGTCAAAGGGACACCGGGGAGCTGTTTTTT.

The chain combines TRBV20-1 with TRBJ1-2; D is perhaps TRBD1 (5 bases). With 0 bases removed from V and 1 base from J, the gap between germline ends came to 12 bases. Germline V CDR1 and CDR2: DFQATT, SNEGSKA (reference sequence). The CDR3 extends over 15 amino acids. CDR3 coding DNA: TGCAGTGCTAGAGATCGGCGGGGGATTAACTATGGCTACACCTTC. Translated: CSARDRRGINYGYTF.

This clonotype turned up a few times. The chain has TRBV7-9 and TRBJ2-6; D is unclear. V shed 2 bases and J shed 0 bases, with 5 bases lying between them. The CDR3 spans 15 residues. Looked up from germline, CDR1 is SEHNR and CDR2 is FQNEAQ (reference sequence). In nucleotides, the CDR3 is TGTGCCAGCAGCTTACAAAGCTCTGGGGCCAACGTCCTGACTTTC. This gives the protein CASSLQSSGANVLTF.

CDR3 DNA: TGTGCCAGCAATACCCTGGAGATTGAGCAGTTCTTC. This encodes CASNTLEIEQFF. The chain is built from TRBV6-2 or TRBV6-3 and TRBJ2-1, with no clear D. From germline, CDR1 is MNHEY and CDR2 SVGEGT. V was clipped by 7 bases and J by 9 bases, with 13 bases between them. The CDR3 is made up of 12 amino acids.

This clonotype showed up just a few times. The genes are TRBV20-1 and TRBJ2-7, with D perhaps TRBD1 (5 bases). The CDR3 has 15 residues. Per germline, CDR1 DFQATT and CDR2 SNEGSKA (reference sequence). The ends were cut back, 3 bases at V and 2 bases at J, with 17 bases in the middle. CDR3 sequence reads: CSARRQGSMAYEQYF. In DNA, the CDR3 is TGCAGTGCTAGGAGGCAGGGAAGTATGGCCTACGAGCAGTACTTC.

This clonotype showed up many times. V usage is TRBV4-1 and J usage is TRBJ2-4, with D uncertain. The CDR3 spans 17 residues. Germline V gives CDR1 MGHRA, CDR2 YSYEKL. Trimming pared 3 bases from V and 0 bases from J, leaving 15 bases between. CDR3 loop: CASSQNSLLLAKNIQYF. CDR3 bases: TGCGCCAGCAGCCAGAACAGTCTCCTGCTAGCCAAAAACATTCAGTACTTC.

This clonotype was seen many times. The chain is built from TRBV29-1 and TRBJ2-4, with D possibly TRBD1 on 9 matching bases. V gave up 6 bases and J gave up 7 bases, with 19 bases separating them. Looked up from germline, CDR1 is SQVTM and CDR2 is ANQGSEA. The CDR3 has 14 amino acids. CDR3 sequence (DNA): TGCAGCGTCGAACGTAGCGGGACAGGGAACATTCAGTACTTC. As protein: CSVERSGTGNIQYF.

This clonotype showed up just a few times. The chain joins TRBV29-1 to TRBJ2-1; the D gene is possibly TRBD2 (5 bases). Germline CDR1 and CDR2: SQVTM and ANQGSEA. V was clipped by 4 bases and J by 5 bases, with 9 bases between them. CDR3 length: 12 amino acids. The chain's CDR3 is CSVGAANNEQFF. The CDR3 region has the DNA TGCAGCGTTGGAGCGGCTAACAATGAGCAGTTCTTC.

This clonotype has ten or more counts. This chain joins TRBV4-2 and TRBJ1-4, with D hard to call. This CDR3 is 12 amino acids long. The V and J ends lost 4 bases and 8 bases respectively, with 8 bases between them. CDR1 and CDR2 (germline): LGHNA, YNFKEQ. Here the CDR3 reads CASSRLGEKLFF. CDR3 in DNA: TGTGCCAGCAGCCGCTTAGGGGAAAAACTGTTTTTT.

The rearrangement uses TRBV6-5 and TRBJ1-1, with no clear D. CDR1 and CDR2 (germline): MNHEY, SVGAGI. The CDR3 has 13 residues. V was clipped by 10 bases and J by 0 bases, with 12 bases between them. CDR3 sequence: CATARSLNTEAFF. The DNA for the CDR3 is TGTGCCACCGCCAGAAGTCTGAACACTGAAGCTTTCTTT.

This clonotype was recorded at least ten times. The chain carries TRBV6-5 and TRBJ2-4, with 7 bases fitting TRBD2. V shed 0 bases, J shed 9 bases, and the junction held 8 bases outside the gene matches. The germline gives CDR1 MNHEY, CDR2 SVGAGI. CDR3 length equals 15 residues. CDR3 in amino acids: CASSYSEGGSGIQYF. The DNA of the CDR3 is TGTGCCAGCAGTTACTCTGAGGGAGGGTCCGGCATTCAGTACTTC.

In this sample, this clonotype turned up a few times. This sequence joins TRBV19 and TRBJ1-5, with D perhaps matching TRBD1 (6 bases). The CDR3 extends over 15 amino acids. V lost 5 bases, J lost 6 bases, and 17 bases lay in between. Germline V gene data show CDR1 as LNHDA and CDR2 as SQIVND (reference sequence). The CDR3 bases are TGTGCCAGTAGTGAACAGGGATTTAGTAGTCAGCCCCAGCATTTT. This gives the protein CASSEQGFSSQPQHF.

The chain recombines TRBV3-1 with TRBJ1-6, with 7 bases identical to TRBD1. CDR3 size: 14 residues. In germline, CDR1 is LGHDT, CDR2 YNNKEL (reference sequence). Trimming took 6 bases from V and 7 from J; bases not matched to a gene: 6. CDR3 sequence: CASRRRQGNSPLHF. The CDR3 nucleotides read TGTGCCAGCAGGAGACGACAGGGAAATTCACCCCTCCACTTT.